What follows are 25 T cell receptor beta chains derived from one specimen sequenced in a study of blood T cell repertoires in COVID-19. Sequencing used immunoSEQ multiplex PCR; TCRdb keeps in-frame clones, though not all of them. This sample has around 100,000 clones, with about 85% found just once. The specimen was peripheral blood. Source of these receptors: a man aged 35 to 55 with acute or convalescent COVID-19.

This chain joins TRBV4-1 and TRBJ1-4, with 9 nucleotides matching TRBD1. Germline CDR1 reads MGHRA; CDR2 reads YSYEKL. The CDR3 covers 15 residues. V was pared by 1 base and J by 10 bases, with 7 bases of the junction left unmatched. CDR3 sequence: CASSQARTGVVKLFF. The CDR3 DNA reads as TGCGCCAGCAGCCAAGCGCGGACAGGGGTGGTAAAACTGTTTTTT.

The chain links TRBV3-1 (or the pseudogene TRBV3-2) to TRBJ1-2; 7 nucleotides agree with TRBD1. V shed 0 bases, J shed 4 bases, and the junction held 11 bases outside the gene matches. This CDR3 is 17 amino acids long. From germline, CDR1 is LGHDT and CDR2 YNNKEL (reference sequence). In nucleotides, the CDR3 is TGTGCCAGCAGCCAAGATCAAGGGAACAGGGGTGGCTATGGCTACACCTTC. It encodes CASSQDQGNRGGYGYTF.

The chain uses TRBV3-1 (or the pseudogene TRBV3-2) and TRBJ2-7; D not resolved. V dropped 1 base and J dropped 0 bases, with 4 bases sitting between them. This CDR3 contains 13 residues. Per the germline V gene, CDR1 is LGHDT and CDR2 is YNNKEL (reference sequence). CDR3 sequence reads: CASSQGHSYEQYF. Written as DNA, the CDR3 is TGTGCCAGCAGCCAAGGTCACTCCTACGAGCAGTACTTC.

Written as DNA, the CDR3 is TGTGCCAGCAGCTTAAGATCCGGGACAGGGAATCGGAATGAAAAACTGTTTTTT. Its translation: CASSLRSGTGNRNEKLFF. V gene TRBV7-9 combines with J gene TRBJ1-4, with 9 positions matching TRBD1. V shed 2 bases and J 5 bases; nucleotides not matched to a gene: 12. This CDR3 has 18 amino acids. Germline CDR1 SEHNR, CDR2 FQNEAQ (reference sequence).

The V call is TRBV23-1, the J call TRBJ2-6; 14 bases line up with TRBD2. TRBV23-1 is an open reading frame whose function is uncertain. CDR3 length equals 19 residues. V gave up 0 bases and J gave up 2 bases; unmatched junction bases: 3. CDR3 DNA sequence: TGCGCCAGCAGTCAATCGGGACTAGCGGGAGCGGCTGGGGCCAACGTCCTGACTTTC. Protein sequence: CASSQSGLAGAAGANVLTF.

The chain uses TRBV9 and TRBJ2-5; 10 bases are shared with TRBD2. The length of the CDR3 is 14 residues. V was pared by 3 bases and J by 5 bases, with 4 bases of the junction left unmatched. CDR1 is SGDLS, CDR2 YYNGEE, per germline. The CDR3 protein is CASSAMTSGETQYF. CDR3 DNA sequence: TGTGCCAGCAGCGCCATGACTAGCGGGGAGACCCAGTACTTC.

The chain employs TRBV7-2 and TRBJ2-7; 8 positions match TRBD1. V was pared by 5 bases and J by 3 bases, with 12 bases of the junction left unmatched. This CDR3 contains 16 residues. CDR1 is SGHTA and CDR2 is FQGNSA in the germline V gene. The CDR3 DNA follows: TGTGCCAGCAGCAAAGGGCCGGGACAGGTTCTCTACGAGCAGTACTTC. Protein: CASSKGPGQVLYEQYF.

V is TRBV5-1 and J is TRBJ1-4; D not resolved. The CDR3 has 17 amino acids. With 2 bases removed from V and 7 bases from J, the gap between germline ends came to 21 bases. The V gene's germline CDR1 is SGHRS and CDR2 YFSETQ. For the CDR3, the DNA is TGCGCCAGCAGCTTCGCCCCTCAATCCCAGGCGGGTGAAAAACTGTTTTTT. Residues: CASSFAPQSQAGEKLFF.

The table lists this clone with many counts. The chain employs TRBV12-3 or TRBV12-4 and TRBJ2-7; D not certain. Trimming took off 5 bases at V and 3 bases at J, with 5 bases between the two ends. The length of the CDR3 is 11 residues. Here the CDR3 reads CASSPLYEQYF. The CDR3 nucleotides are TGTGCCAGCAGTCCCCTCTACGAGCAGTACTTC.

The chain employs TRBV6-6 and TRBJ1-2; TRBD1 matches at 7 bases. The ends lost 4 bases at V and 2 bases at J; junction bases unmatched: 1. Germline V lookup: CDR1 MNHNY, CDR2 SVGAGI (reference sequence). The CDR3 has 13 residues. The CDR3 here is CASSLQGNYGYTF. CDR3 nucleotide sequence: TGTGCCAGCAGTTTACAGGGGAACTATGGCTACACCTTC.

J is TRBJ1-1 and V is TRBV19, with 9 bases matching TRBD1. Germline V CDR1 and CDR2: LNHDA, SQIVND (reference sequence). The V and J ends lost 6 bases and 0 bases, in that order; junction bases with no gene match: 5. This CDR3 has 15 residues. CDR3: CASRHRGRVNTEAFF. Written as DNA, the CDR3 is TGTGCCAGTAGGCACAGGGGGCGGGTGAACACTGAAGCTTTCTTT.

The sample holds one count of this clone. CDR3: CASRVPNRVDYGYTF. The CDR3 nucleotides read TGCGCCAGCAGAGTCCCTAACAGGGTGGACTATGGCTACACCTTC. This chain uses TRBV5-1 with TRBJ1-2; tentative D call: TRBD1 (6 bases). There are 15 residues in the CDR3. V was pared by 5 bases and J by 3 bases, with 17 bases between. The germline V gene encodes CDR1 SGHRS and CDR2 YFSETQ. The full variable domain, in which reference TRBV5-1 and TRBJ1-2 provide the parts outside the CDR3, is KAGVTQTPRYLIKTRGQQVTLSCSPISGHRSVSWYQQTPGQGLQFLFEYFSETQRNKGNFPGRFSGRQFSNSRSEMNVSTLELGDSALYLCASRVPNRVDYGYTFGSGTRLTVV.

The chain carries TRBV7-2 and TRBJ2-2; 7 bases align to TRBD1. The ends lost 5 bases at V and 4 bases at J; junction bases unmatched: 7. The CDR3 spans 15 residues. Germline lookup yields CDR1 SGHTA and CDR2 FQGNSA. The CDR3 protein is CASSGFQGVTGELFF. As DNA, the CDR3 is TGTGCCAGCAGCGGGTTCCAGGGGGTCACCGGGGAGCTGTTTTTT.

DNA for the CDR3: TGTGCCAGCAGTTCGGGACAGGTCTTCGAAAAACTGTTTTTT. Encoded protein: CASSSGQVFEKLFF. The chain employs TRBV6-5 and TRBJ1-4, with 8 bases that match TRBD1. Germline values: CDR1 MNHEY, CDR2 SVGAGI. The CDR3 loop spans 14 amino acids. Losses at the gene ends were 4 bases for V and 8 bases for J; bases not matched to a gene: 6.

The chain carries TRBV10-3 and TRBJ1-1, with a tentative D call TRBD1 (5 bases). Trimming pared 6 bases from V and 1 base from J, leaving 12 bases between. Germline V gives CDR1 ENHRY, CDR2 SYGVKD. There are 14 residues in the CDR3. Here the CDR3 DNA reads TGTGCCATCAGCCCGGGACTTACGAACACTGAAGCTTTCTTT. This codes for CAISPGLTNTEAFF.

This rearrangement joins TRBV5-4 to TRBJ2-5; 8 bases agree with TRBD2. This CDR3 has 14 amino acids. V lost 1 base, J lost 5 bases, and 4 bases stayed unmatched. Germline V gene sequence: CDR1 SGHNT, CDR2 YYREEE (reference sequence). The CDR3 reads CASSLRGGGETQYF. Here the CDR3 DNA reads TGTGCCAGCAGCTTGAGGGGCGGGGGGGAGACCCAGTACTTC.

The chain has TRBV10-3 and TRBJ2-2; the match to TRBD1 covers 9 bases. V trimming: 5 bases; J trimming: 5 bases; junction bases outside the gene matches: 3. Germline V lookup: CDR1 ENHRY, CDR2 SYGVKD. This CDR3 comprises 14 residues. CDR3 protein: CAISWTGDTGELFF. In nucleotides, the CDR3 is TGTGCCATCAGTTGGACAGGGGATACCGGGGAGCTGTTTTTT.

The rearrangement links TRBV3-1 (or the pseudogene TRBV3-2) to TRBJ2-7; a weak D match, TRBD1 (6 bases). With 10 bases removed from V and 6 bases from J, the gap between germline ends came to 13 bases. The CDR3 runs 11 residues. CDR1 LGHDT and CDR2 YNNKEL come from the germline V gene (reference sequence). The CDR3, as DNA: TGTGCCACCTCAGTGGGGGCCGAGCAGTACTTC. This gives the protein CATSVGAEQYF.

This clone has only one observation. The chain recombines TRBV7-2 with TRBJ1-3; 7 bases line up with TRBD1. The V segment lost 3 bases and the J segment 1 base; nucleotides outside the gene matches: 9. The CDR3 is made up of 17 amino acids. Germline V gives CDR1 SGHTA, CDR2 FQGNSA. CDR3 nucleotide sequence: TGTGCCAGCAGCTTGGGTGGGGGACAGAATTCTGGAAACACCATATATTTT. This gives the protein CASSLGGGQNSGNTIYF.

The V and J genes are TRBV6-2 or TRBV6-3 and TRBJ2-1, with 12 bases that match TRBD2. The germline V gene encodes CDR1 MNHEY and CDR2 SVGEGT. Trimming removed 1 base from V and 6 bases from J; junction bases left unmatched: 4. This CDR3 comprises 16 residues. The CDR3 DNA is TGTGCCAGCAGTTACTTCCCTAGCGGGGGGGCCAATGAGCAGTTCTTC. Its translation is CASSYFPSGGANEQFF.

V gene TRBV18 combines with J gene TRBJ1-3; D is undetermined. Per germline, CDR1 KGHSH and CDR2 LQKENI. V was cut by 6 bases and J by 3 bases, with 12 bases left in between. The CDR3 runs 14 residues. The DNA for the CDR3 is TGTGCCAGCTCCGGCGGCTCGGGTGGAAACACCATATATTTT. Its protein product is CASSGGSGGNTIYF.

The V and J genes are TRBV13 and TRBJ1-2; 8 nucleotides match TRBD1. The V gene end was trimmed by 3 bases and the J gene end by 1 base; junction bases not matched to a gene: 4. The CDR3 is 15 amino acids. Germline values: CDR1 PRHDT, CDR2 FYEKMQ (reference sequence). The DNA of the CDR3 is TGTGCCAGCAGCTTGACAGGGGAAAATAACTATGGCTACACCTTC. It is translated as CASSLTGENNYGYTF.

This clone was counted between two and nine times. The V call is TRBV3-1 (or the pseudogene TRBV3-2), the J call TRBJ1-1, with D possibly TRBD1 on 5 matching bases. The germline V gene encodes CDR1 LGHDT and CDR2 YNNKEL (reference sequence). Trimming took off 3 bases at V and 1 base at J, with 12 bases between the two ends. This CDR3 spans 15 amino acids. The CDR3 spells CASSQAGRWNTEAFF. The CDR3 DNA reads as TGTGCCAGCAGCCAGGCGGGACGGTGGAACACTGAAGCTTTCTTT.

The chain employs TRBV4-2 and TRBJ1-2, with 8 nucleotides matching TRBD1. Germline CDR1 reads LGHNA; CDR2 reads YNFKEQ. The CDR3 loop spans 15 amino acids. After removal of 6 bases from V and 6 bases from J, the junction contained 12 bases not matched to a gene. CDR3 in amino acids: CASRRGTGPSNGYTF. The CDR3 DNA is TGTGCCAGCAGGAGGGGGACAGGCCCTTCAAATGGCTACACCTTC.

This chain uses TRBV7-3 with TRBJ2-1; 7 bases agree with TRBD1. CDR3 length: 15 amino acids. In germline, CDR1 is SGHTA, CDR2 FQGTGA. The ends lost 2 bases at V and 6 bases at J; junction bases unmatched: 7. The CDR3 region is CASSLEGQIINEQFF. The CDR3 DNA follows: TGTGCCAGCAGCTTAGAGGGACAGATAATCAATGAGCAGTTCTTC.